This T cell receptor beta chain was identified in a study of blood T cell repertoires in COVID-19. Across the whole study: Acute and convalescent COVID-19 specimens originated in the United States, Italy and Spain. T cells, B-cell-depleted T cells, or PBMCs supplied cDNA or gDNA.

As handled by the study authors: Nucleated cell counts were estimated from reference gene primer amplification. The assay was immunoSEQ multiplex PCR, and TCRdb's table has in-frame clones only and misses some. The D gene and trimming were derived from the DNA, and the V and J assignments and clone size from that table. The repertoire has tens of thousands of clones, around three quarters of them found once; the top ten carry 20% to 25%. Germline V CDR1 and CDR2: LNHDA, SQIVND (reference sequence). Trimming removed 7 bases at V and 0 bases at J, with 13 bases between. CDR3 length equals 15 residues. Sequencing was performed on peripheral blood. This sequence joins TRBV19 and TRBJ1-3; weak D call: TRBD1 (6 bases). The clonotype originates from a woman aged 55-70 years in a cohort sampled during active or convalescent COVID-19. CDR3 DNA sequence: TGTGCCAGTAACCCCACGGACAGCTCTGGAAACACCATATATTTT. Amino acids: CASNPTDSSGNTIYF.